These 8 T cell receptor beta chains were all obtained from the same sample, sequenced in a study of T cells in Graves' hyperthyroidism and ophthalmopathy. Regions amplified from RNA transcripts were the TCR beta CDR3 regions. The HTBI primer set served for first-round RT-PCR of the TCR CDR3. TCRdb re-called the multiplex PCR reads through MiXCR, storing one row per CDR3 protein. The sample records about 400,000 distinct CDR3 sequences, roughly 14% being singletons. What was sequenced was blood. The receptors stem from a young man with Graves' ophthalmopathy.

Comments on this clonotype: This clone may be a read error of a much larger clone one base away. This sequence joins TRBV12-5 and TRBJ1-1; D is unclear. Germline loops: CDR1 LGHNT, CDR2 FRNRAP. The CDR3 totals 12 residues. Trimming cost V 8 bases and J 6 bases, with 13 bases left between them. CDR3: CASQARTAEAFF. CDR3 DNA: TGTGCTAGTCAGGCAAGAACGGCTGAAGCTTTCTTT.

This clonotype was counted many times. This rearrangement joins TRBV3-1 to TRBJ1-2; no clear D. Germline assignment: CDR1 LGHDT and CDR2 YNNKEL (reference sequence). With 0 bases removed from V and 6 bases from J, the gap between germline ends came to 8 bases. The CDR3 is 13 amino acids. For the CDR3, the DNA is TGTGCCAGCAGCCAAGAGGGTCAGCATGGCTACACCTTC. This encodes CASSQEGQHGYTF.

This clonotype was recorded a few times. The chain employs TRBV5-5 and TRBJ2-2; 8 nucleotides line up with TRBD1. The length of the CDR3 is 16 residues. CDR1 and CDR2 from the germline V gene are SGHKS and YYEKEE (reference sequence). J gave up 3 bases and V 4 bases, and 8 bases lay outside the gene matches. The CDR3 reads CASSTGQGRDTGELFF. The DNA for the CDR3 is TGTGCCAGCAGCACTGGACAGGGACGAGACACCGGGGAGCTGTTTTTT.

In its sample, this clonotype was seen many times. The chain carries TRBV6-5 and TRBJ2-7; D may match TRBD1 or TRBD2 (5 bases each). CDR1 MNHEY and CDR2 SVGAGI come from the germline V gene. CDR3 size: 15 residues. V shed 2 bases and J shed 0 bases, with 11 bases lying between them. The chain's CDR3 is CASSYTGAPSYEQYF. The CDR3 coding sequence is TGTGCCAGCAGTTACACCGGGGCCCCCTCCTACGAGCAGTACTTC.

This clonotype was found many times. V gene TRBV18 combines with J gene TRBJ1-2, with D tentatively TRBD1 (6 bases). The CDR3 runs 14 residues. Between the trimmed V and J ends, which lost 3 bases and 6 bases, there was a span of 14 bases. Germline V gives CDR1 KGHSH, CDR2 LQKENI. The CDR3, as DNA: TGTGCCAGCTCACCCTCGGACAGAATCGATGGCTACACCTTC. Translation gives CASSPSDRIDGYTF.

This clonotype was counted at least ten times. The J gene is TRBJ2-1, the V gene TRBV20-1; 7 bases match TRBD2. The CDR3 contains 15 residues. With 7 bases clipped from V and 2 bases from J, the junction kept 11 bases outside the gene matches. Germline loops: CDR1 DFQATT, CDR2 SNEGSKA (reference sequence). The CDR3 protein is CSVRIAGATYNEQFF. The CDR3 bases are TGCAGTGTCAGAATTGCGGGAGCAACCTACAATGAGCAGTTCTTC.

On this clonotype: A much more abundant neighbour one base away suggests this may be a read error. The chain is built from TRBV20-1 and TRBJ2-5, with D unclear. The CDR3 length is 11 residues. Germline V gene lookup returns CDR1 DFQATT and CDR2 SNEGSKA (reference sequence). The CDR3 region has the DNA TGCAGTGCTAGACAGTTAGAGGCCCAGTACTTC. Translated, it gives CSARQLEAQYF.

This clonotype was counted ten times or more. The J gene is TRBJ2-5, the V gene TRBV10-2; D gene ambiguous. Germline values: CDR1 WSHSY, CDR2 SAAADI. The germline V and J ends were trimmed by 0 bases and 3 bases, with 5 bases remaining between them. The CDR3 runs 13 residues. DNA for the CDR3: TGCGCCAGCAGTGAGTCCCAAGAAGAGACCCAGTACTTC. Protein: CASSESQEETQYF.